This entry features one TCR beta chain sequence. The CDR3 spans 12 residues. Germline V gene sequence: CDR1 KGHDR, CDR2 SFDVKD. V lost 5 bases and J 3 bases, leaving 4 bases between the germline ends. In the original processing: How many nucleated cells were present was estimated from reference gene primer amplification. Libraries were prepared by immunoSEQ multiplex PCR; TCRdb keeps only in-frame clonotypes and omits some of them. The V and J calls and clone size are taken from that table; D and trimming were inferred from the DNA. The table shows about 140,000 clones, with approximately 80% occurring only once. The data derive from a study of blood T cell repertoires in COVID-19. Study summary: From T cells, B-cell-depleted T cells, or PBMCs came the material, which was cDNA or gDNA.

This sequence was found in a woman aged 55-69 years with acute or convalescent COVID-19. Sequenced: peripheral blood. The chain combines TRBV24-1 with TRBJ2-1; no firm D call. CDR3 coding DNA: TGTGCCACCAGTGCAAACTACAATGAGCAGTTCTTC. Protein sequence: CATSANYNEQFF.